This T cell receptor (beta chain) stems from a study of technical replicates of blood from a handful of donors. This CDR3 contains 15 residues. With 6 bases clipped from V and 6 bases from J, the junction kept 7 bases outside the gene matches. The V gene's germline CDR1 is LGHNT and CDR2 FRNRAP. Data came from immunoSEQ multiplex PCR; TCRdb stores just in-frame clones and leaves some out. The sample comprises some 79,000 clones, 94% of which are singletons, and around 0.26% rests with the top ten. The J gene is TRBJ2-1, the V gene TRBV12-5; 11 bases are shared with TRBD1. Sample: T cells isolated from PBMCs. The receptor was derived from a human donor in good health. The CDR3 nucleotides read TGTGCTAGTGGCTTACCCGGGACAGGGGGCAATGAGCAGTTCTTC. Translating it yields CASGLPGTGGNEQFF.